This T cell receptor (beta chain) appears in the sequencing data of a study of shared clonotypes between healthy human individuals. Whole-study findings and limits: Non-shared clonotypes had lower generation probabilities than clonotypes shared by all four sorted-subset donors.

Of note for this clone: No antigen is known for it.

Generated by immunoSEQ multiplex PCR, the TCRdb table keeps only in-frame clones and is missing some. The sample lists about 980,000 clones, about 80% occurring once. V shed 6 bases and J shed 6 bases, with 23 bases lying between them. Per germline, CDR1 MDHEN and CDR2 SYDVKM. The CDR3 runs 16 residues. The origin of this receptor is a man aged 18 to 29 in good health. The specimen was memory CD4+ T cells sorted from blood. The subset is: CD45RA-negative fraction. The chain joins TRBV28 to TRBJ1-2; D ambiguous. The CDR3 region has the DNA TGTGCCAGCAGACCCCTAAACCGCCAGTTTACGGATGGCTACACCTTC. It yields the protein CASRPLNRQFTDGYTF.